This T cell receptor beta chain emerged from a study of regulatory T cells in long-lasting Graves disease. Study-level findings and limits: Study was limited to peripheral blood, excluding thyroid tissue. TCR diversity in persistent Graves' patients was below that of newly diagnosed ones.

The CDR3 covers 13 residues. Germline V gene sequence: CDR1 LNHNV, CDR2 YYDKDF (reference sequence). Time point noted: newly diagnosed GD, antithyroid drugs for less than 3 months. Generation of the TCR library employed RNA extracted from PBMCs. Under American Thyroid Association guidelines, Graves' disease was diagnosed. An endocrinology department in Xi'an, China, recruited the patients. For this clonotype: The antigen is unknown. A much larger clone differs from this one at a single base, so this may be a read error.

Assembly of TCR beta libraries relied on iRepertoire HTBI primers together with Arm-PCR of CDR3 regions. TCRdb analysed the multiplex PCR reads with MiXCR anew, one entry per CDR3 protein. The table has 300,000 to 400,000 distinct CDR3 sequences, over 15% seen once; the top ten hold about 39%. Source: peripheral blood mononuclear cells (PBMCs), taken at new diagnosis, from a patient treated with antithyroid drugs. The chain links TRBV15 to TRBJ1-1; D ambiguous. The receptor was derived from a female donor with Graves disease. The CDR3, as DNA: TGTGCCACCAGCAGGGGCAGCGGGGATGAAACTTTCTTT. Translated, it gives CATSRGSGDETFF.